A single T cell receptor (beta chain) is shown here with its context. The length of the CDR3 is 15 residues. Trimming stripped 6 bases from V and 2 bases from J, with 14 bases between. Germline V CDR1 and CDR2: SQVTM, ANQGSEA. The source of the sample is a study of shared clonotypes between healthy human individuals. Looking at the study overall: There were three CD4 naive, three CD4 memory, two CD8 naive and one CD8 memory plates per donor.

Clones were sequenced by immunoSEQ multiplex PCR, and TCRdb holds only the in-frame ones, with some missing. Among approximately 1.9 million clones listed, just over 90% were seen once. The naive CD8 population came from CD45RO-negative cells selected for CCR7, without terminally differentiated effector memory CD45RA+ cells. The V and J genes are TRBV29-1 and TRBJ2-6; D not certain. Sequenced input: naive CD8+ T cells from PBMCs. This sequence originates from a man between 18 and 35 years old in good health. Some clones in this sample may be carry-over from other donors' samples. The CDR3 reads CSVKGGVPGANVLTF. CDR3 sequence (DNA): TGCAGCGTCAAGGGTGGGGTTCCTGGGGCCAACGTCCTGACTTTC.